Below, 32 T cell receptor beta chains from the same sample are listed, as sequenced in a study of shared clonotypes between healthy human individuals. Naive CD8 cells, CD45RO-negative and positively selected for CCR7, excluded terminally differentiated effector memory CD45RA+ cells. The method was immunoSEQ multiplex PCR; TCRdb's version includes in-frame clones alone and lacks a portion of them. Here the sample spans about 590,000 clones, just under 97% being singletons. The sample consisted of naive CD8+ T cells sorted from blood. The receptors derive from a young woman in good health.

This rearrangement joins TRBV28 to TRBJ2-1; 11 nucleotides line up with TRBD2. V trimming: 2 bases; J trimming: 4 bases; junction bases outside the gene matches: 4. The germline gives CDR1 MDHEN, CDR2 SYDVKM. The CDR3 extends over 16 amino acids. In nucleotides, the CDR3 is TGTGCCAGCAGTTTAGGGGGGACTAGCGGTTACAATGAGCAGTTCTTC. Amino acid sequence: CASSLGGTSGYNEQFF. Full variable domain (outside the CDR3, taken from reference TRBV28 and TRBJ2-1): DVKVTQSSRYLVKRTGEKVFLECVQDMDHENMFWYRQDPGLGLRLIYFSYDVKMKEKGDIPEGYSVSREKKERFSLILESASTNQTSMYLCASSLGGTSGYNEQFFGPGTRLTVL.

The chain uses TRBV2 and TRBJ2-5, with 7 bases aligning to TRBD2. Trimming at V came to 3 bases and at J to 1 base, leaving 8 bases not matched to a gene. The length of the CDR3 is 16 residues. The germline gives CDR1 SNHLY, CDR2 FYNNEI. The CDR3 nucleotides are TGTGCCAGCAGTGAGCCAGCGGGATGGACCCAAGAGACCCAGTACTTC. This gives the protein CASSEPAGWTQETQYF.

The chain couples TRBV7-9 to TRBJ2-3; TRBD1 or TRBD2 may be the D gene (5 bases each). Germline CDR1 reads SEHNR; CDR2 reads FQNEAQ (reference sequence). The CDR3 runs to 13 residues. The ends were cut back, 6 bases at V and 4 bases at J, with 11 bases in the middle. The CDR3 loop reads CASSSGASDTQYF. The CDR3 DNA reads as TGTGCCAGCAGTTCCGGGGCCTCAGATACGCAGTATTTT.

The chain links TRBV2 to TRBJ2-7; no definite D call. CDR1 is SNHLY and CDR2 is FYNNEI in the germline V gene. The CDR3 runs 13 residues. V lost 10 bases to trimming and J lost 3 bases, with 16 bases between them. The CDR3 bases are TGTGCCACCGTCCAGGTGGCACACTACGAGCAGTACTTC. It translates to CATVQVAHYEQYF.

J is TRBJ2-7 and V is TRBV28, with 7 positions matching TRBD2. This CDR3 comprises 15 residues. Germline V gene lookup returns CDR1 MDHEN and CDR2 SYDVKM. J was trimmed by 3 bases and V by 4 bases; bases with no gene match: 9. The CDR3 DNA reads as TGTGCCAGCAGTTCAAGCCGGGAGGCAAGCTACGAGCAGTACTTC. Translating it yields CASSSSREASYEQYF.

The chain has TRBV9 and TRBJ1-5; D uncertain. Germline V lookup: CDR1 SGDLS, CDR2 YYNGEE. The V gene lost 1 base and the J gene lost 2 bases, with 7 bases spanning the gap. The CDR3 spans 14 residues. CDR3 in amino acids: CASSVFGGNQPQHF. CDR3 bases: TGTGCCAGCAGCGTATTTGGGGGCAATCAGCCCCAGCATTTT.

CDR3 bases: TGTGCCAGCAGCGCGCCGCTAGCGGGAGGTTTCTACGAGCAGTACTTC. Amino acids: CASSAPLAGGFYEQYF. The rearrangement uses TRBV5-6 and TRBJ2-5; TRBD2 agrees at 11 bases. The better agreement between TRBJ2-7 and the DNA end casts doubt on the J call. The CDR3 is 16 residues long. The germline V gene encodes CDR1 SGHDT and CDR2 YYEEEE.

CDR3 in DNA: TGTGCCAGTAGTCCAAAGGGACTGGAGACCCAGTACTTC. Its protein is CASSPKGLETQYF. V usage is TRBV19 and J usage is TRBJ2-5, with D perhaps matching TRBD2 (6 bases). Germline CDR1 reads LNHDA; CDR2 reads SQIVND (reference sequence). This CDR3 spans 13 amino acids. Trimming took 5 bases from V and 5 from J, leaving 12 bases between them.

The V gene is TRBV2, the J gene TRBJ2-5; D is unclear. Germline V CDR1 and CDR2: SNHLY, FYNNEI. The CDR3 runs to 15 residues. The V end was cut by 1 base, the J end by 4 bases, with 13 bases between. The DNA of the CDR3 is TGTGCCAGCAGTGAAGGAAGATCCTATATAGAGACCCAGTACTTC. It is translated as CASSEGRSYIETQYF.

CDR3 sequence: CASSPLAGGMADTQYF. The CDR3 DNA follows: TGTGCCAGCAGCCCCCTAGCGGGAGGGATGGCAGATACGCAGTATTTT. This sequence joins TRBV9 and TRBJ2-3; 12 bases agree with TRBD2. The CDR3 is 16 amino acids. V dropped 4 bases and J dropped 4; count of bases not matched to a gene: 7. The V gene's germline CDR1 is SGDLS and CDR2 YYNGEE.

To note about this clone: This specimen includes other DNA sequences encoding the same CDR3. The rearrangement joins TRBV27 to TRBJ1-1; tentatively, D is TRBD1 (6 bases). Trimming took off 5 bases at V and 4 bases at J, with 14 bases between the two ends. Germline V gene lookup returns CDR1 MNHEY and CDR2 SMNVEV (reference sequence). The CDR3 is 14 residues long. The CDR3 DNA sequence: TGTGCCAGCAGTCTAGGGGGTTTCGGCACTGAAGCTTTCTTT. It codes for CASSLGGFGTEAFF.

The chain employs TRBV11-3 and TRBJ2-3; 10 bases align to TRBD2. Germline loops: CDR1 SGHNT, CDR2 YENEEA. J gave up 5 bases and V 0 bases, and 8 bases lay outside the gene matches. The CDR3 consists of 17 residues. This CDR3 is CASSLDRASGSGDTQYF. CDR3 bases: TGTGCCAGCAGCTTAGATCGGGCTAGCGGGAGCGGAGATACGCAGTATTTT. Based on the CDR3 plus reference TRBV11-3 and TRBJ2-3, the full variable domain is EAGVVQSPRYKIIEKKQPVAFWCNPISGHNTLYWYLQNLGQGPELLIRYENEEAVDDSQLPKDRFSAERLKGVDSTLKIQPAELGDSAVYLCASSLDRASGSGDTQYFGPGTRLTVL.

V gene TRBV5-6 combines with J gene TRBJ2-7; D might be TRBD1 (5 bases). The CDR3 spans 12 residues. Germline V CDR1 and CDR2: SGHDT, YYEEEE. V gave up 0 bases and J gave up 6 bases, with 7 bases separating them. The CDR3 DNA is TGTGCCAGCAGCTTGGGGACAATCGAGCAGTACTTC. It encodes CASSLGTIEQYF.

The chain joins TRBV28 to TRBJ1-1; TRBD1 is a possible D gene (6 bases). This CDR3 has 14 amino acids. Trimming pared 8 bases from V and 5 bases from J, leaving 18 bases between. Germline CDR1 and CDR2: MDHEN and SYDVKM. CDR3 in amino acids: CASGSGGAMTEAFF. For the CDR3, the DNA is TGTGCCAGCGGATCGGGGGGGGCTATGACTGAAGCTTTCTTT.

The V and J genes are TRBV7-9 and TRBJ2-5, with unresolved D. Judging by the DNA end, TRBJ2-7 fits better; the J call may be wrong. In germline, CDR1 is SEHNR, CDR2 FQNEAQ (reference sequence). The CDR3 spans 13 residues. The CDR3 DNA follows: TGTGCCAGCAGCTTAGTAAGGGCGGACGAGCAGTACTTC. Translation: CASSLVRADEQYF.

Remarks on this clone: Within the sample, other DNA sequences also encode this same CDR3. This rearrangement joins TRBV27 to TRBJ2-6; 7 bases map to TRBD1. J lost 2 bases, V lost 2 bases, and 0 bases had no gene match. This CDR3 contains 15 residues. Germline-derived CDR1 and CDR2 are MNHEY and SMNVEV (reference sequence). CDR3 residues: CASSLTGAGANVLTF. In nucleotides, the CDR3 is TGTGCCAGCAGTTTAACAGGGGCTGGGGCCAACGTCCTGACTTTC.

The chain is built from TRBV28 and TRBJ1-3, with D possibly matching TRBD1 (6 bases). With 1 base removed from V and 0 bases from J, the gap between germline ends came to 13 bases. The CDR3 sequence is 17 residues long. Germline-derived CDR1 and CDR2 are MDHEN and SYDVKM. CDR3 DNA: TGTGCCAGCAGTTTATATAGGGGGAGGGGCTCTGGAAACACCATATATTTT. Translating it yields CASSLYRGRGSGNTIYF.

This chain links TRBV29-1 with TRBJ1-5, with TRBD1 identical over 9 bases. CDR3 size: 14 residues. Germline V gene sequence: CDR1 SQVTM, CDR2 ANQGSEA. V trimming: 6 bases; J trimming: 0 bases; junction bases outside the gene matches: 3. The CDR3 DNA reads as TGCAGCGTGGGGACAGGGTCTAGCAATCAGCCCCAGCATTTT. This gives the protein CSVGTGSSNQPQHF.

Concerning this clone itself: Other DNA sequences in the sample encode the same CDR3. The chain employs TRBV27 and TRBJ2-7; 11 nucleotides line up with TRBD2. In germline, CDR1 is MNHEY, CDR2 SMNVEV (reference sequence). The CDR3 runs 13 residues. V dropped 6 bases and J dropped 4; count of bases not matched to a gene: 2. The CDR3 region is CASRLAGAYEQYF. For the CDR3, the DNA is TGTGCCAGCAGACTAGCGGGAGCGTACGAGCAGTACTTC.

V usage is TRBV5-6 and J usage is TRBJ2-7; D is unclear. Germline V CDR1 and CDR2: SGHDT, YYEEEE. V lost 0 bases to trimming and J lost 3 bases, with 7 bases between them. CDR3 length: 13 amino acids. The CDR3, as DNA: TGTGCCAGCAGCTTGGGCCGACACTACGAGCAGTACTTC. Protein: CASSLGRHYEQYF. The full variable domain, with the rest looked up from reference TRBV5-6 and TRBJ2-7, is DAGVTQSPTHLIKTRGQQVTLRCSPKSGHDTVSWYQQALGQGPQFIFQYYEEEERQRGNFPDRFSGHQFPNYSSELNVNALLLGDSALYLCASSLGRHYEQYFGPGTRLTVT.

The DNA for the CDR3 is TGTGCCAGCAGTCCAACGGGTGTTTTCGAAGCTTTCTTT. Its protein product is CASSPTGVFEAFF. V usage is TRBV27 and J usage is TRBJ1-1; D unclear. The CDR3 extends over 13 amino acids. Per germline, CDR1 MNHEY and CDR2 SMNVEV (reference sequence). V lost 5 bases and J 8 bases, leaving 15 bases between the germline ends.

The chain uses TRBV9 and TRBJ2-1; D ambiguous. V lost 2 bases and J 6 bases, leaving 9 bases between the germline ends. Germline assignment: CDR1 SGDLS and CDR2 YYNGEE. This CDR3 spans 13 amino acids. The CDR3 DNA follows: TGTGCCAGCAGCGTTGACGTAATCAATGAGCAGTTCTTC. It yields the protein CASSVDVINEQFF.

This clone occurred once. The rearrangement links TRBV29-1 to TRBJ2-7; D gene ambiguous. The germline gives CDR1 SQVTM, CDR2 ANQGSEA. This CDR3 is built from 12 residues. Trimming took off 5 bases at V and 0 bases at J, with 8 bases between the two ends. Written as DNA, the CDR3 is TGCAGCGTTTATGGAAACTCCTACGAGCAGTACTTC. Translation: CSVYGNSYEQYF.

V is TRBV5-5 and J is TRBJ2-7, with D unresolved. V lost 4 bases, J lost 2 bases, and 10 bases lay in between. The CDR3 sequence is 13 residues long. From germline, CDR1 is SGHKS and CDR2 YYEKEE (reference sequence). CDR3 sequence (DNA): TGTGCCAGCAGCATAGGGCCCACCTACGAGCAGTACTTC. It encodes CASSIGPTYEQYF. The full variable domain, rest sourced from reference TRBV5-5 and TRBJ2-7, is DAGVTQSPTHLIKTRGQQVTLRCSPISGHKSVSWYQQVLGQGPQFIFQYYEKEERGRGNFPDRFSARQFPNYSSELNVNALLLGDSALYLCASSIGPTYEQYFGPGTRLTVT.

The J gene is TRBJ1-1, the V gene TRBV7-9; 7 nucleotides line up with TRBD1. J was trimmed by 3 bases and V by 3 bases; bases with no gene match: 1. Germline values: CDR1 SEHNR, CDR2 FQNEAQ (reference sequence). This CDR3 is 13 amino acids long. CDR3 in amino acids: CASSFTGDTEAFF. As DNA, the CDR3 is TGTGCCAGCAGCTTCACAGGGGACACTGAAGCTTTCTTT.

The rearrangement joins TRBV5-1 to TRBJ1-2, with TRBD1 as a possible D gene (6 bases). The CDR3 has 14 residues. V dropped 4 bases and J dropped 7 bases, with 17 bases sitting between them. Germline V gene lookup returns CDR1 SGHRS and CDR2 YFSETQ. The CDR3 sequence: CASSPEGGFSGYTF. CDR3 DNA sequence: TGCGCCAGCAGCCCCGAGGGGGGGTTTAGTGGCTACACCTTC.

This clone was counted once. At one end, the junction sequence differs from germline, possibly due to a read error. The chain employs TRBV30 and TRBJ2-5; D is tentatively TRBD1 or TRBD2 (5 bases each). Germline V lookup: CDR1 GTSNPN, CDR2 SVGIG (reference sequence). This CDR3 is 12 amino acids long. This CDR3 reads CARSEGSETQYF. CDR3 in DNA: TGTGCCCGGAGTGAGGGGTCGGAGACCCAGTACTTC.

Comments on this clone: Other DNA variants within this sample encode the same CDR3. The DNA of the CDR3 is TGTGCCAGCAGTTTATTACAGGGTGCAGATACGCAGTATTTT. As protein: CASSLLQGADTQYF. The rearrangement links TRBV27 to TRBJ2-3; TRBD1 might be the D (6 bases). The germline gives CDR1 MNHEY, CDR2 SMNVEV (reference sequence). The CDR3 runs 14 residues. V was pared by 1 base and J by 4 bases, with 9 bases between.

As DNA, the CDR3 is TGTGCCAGCAGTCCACCCCCGGGACTAGCGTACGAGCAGTACTTC. Its protein product is CASSPPPGLAYEQYF. The V and J genes are TRBV27 and TRBJ2-7, with 10 bases that match TRBD2. Looked up from germline, CDR1 is MNHEY and CDR2 is SMNVEV (reference sequence). The CDR3 has 15 amino acids. J gave up 4 bases and V 5 bases, and 8 bases lay outside the gene matches.

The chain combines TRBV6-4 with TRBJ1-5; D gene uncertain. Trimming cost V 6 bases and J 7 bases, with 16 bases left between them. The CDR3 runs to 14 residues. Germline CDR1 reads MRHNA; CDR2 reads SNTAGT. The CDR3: CASRRHDPLQPQHF. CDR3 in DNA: TGTGCCAGCAGGAGACACGACCCCCTACAGCCCCAGCATTTT.

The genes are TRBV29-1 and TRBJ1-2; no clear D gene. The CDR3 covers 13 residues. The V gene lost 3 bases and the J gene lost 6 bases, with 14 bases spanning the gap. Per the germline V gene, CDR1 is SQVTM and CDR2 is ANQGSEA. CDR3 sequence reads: CSVDGQDHHGYTF. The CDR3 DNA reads TGCAGCGTTGATGGGCAGGATCACCATGGCTACACCTTC.

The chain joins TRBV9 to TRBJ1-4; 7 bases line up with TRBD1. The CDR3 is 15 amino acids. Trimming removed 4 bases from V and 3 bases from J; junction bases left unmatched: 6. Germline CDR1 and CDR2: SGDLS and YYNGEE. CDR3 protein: CASSREGAANEKLFF. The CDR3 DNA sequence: TGTGCCAGCAGCCGAGAGGGGGCGGCTAATGAAAAACTGTTTTTT.